Listed below are T cell receptor beta chains from one sample, sequenced in a study of shared clonotypes between healthy human individuals. Clones were read by immunoSEQ multiplex PCR, and TCRdb kept only the in-frame ones, dropping some. The sample includes millions of clones, over 90% of them seen just once. The sample comprised naive CD4+ T cells from PBMCs. Every receptor here comes from a man between 18 and 29 years old in good health. Some clones in this sample may be carry-over from other donors' samples. Both conserved end residues are part of each CDR3. D genes are given only for firm matches.

TRBJ1-1 | TRBV6-1 | . | CASLYGGNTEAFF
TRBJ2-1 | TRBV6-5 | TRBD1 | CASRTGTGGEQFF
TRBJ2-1 | TRBV12-5 | TRBD2 | CASGAGGTVYNEQFF
TRBJ2-7 | TRBV4-1 | . | CASSQAVGISYEQYF
TRBJ2-7 | TRBV7-3 | . | CASSPLGYSYEQYF
TRBJ1-1 | TRBV10-2 | . | CASSESRWGSRNTEAFF
TRBJ2-7 | TRBV10-1 | . | CASSGNRAYEQYF
TRBJ2-3 | TRBV29-1 | . | CSVNRDTQYF
TRBJ2-7 | TRBV11-2 | . | CASSLAMAINKQYF
TRBJ1-1 | TRBV2 | . | CASSRGEFEAFF
TRBJ1-2 | TRBV28 | . | CASSLSGNGYTF
TRBJ2-3 | TRBV7-3 | TRBD1 | CASSFDRVTDTQYF
TRBJ1-1 | TRBV6-5 | . | CASSYLVGATNTEAFF
TRBJ2-3 | TRBV7-2 | TRBD2 | CASSHNRLAGGRTDTQYF
TRBJ2-7 | TRBV5-1 | . | CASTTDRHYEQYF
TRBJ1-1 | TRBV5-4 | . | CASIGGMRNTEAFF
TRBJ2-4 | TRBV7-3 | . | CASSLGIAADIQYF
TRBJ2-1 | TRBV7-9 | . | CASSLGAYNEQFF
TRBJ2-7 | TRBV5-5 | . | CASSLVQLTYEQYF
TRBJ2-1 | TRBV4-3 | TRBD2 | CASSQDRRLAGVEQFF
TRBJ2-2 | TRBV27 | . | CASSFRTTGELFF
TRBJ2-2 | TRBV7-6 | . | CASSPQGGAGELFF
TRBJ2-5 | TRBV28 | . | CASRIGGQETQYF
TRBJ1-6 | TRBV4-1 | . | CASSPPPGPNSPLHF
TRBJ2-3 | TRBV7-3 | . | CASSDEPDTQYF
TRBJ1-3 | TRBV5-1 | . | CASSLGAERSGNTIYF
TRBJ1-2 | TRBV11-1 | . | CASSQDGTHGYTF